This TCR beta chain was sequenced for a study of T cell changes during pregnancy in multiple sclerosis. TCRdb keeps only in-frame clones here, not all; method: immunoSEQ multiplex PCR. The data hold tens of thousands of clones, with almost 95% observed a single time. CDR1 and CDR2 (germline): LNHDA, SQIVND (reference sequence). V was trimmed by 1 base and J by 3 bases, leaving 9 bases between them. The CDR3 extends over 14 amino acids. The chain carries TRBV19 and TRBJ1-2; perhaps TRBD1 as D (5 bases). This receptor was obtained from a female donor with multiple sclerosis, enrolled in a pregnancy study. The sample was CD4+ T cells from peripheral blood mononuclear cells, taken in the third trimester of pregnancy. The CDR3 spells CASSIVGGDYGYTF. For the CDR3, the DNA is TGTGCCAGTAGTATAGTCGGAGGGGACTATGGCTACACCTTC.